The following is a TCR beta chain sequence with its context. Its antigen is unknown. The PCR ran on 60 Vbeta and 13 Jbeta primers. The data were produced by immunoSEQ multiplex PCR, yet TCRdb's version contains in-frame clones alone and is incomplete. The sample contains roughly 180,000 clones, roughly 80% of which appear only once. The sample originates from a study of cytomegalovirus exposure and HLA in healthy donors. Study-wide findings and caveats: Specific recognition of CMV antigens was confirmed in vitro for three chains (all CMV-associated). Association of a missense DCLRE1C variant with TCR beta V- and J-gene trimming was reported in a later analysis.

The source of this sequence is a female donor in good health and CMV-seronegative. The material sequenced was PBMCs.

The CDR3 region is CASSQDYRSGTGVDTQYF. In DNA, the CDR3 is TGTGCCAGCAGCCAAGATTATCGCTCCGGGACAGGGGTCGATACGCAGTATTTT. The V gene is TRBV4-2, the J gene TRBJ2-3, with 10 bases fitting TRBD1. Looked up from germline, CDR1 is LGHNA and CDR2 is YNFKEQ. V lost 0 bases, J lost 6 bases, and 12 bases stayed unmatched. The CDR3 totals 18 residues.